Reported below is one T cell receptor beta chain. Its antigen is as yet unknown. The CDR3 has 12 amino acids. Germline V lookup: CDR1 SEHNR, CDR2 FQNEAQ (reference sequence). V shed 8 bases and J shed 3 bases, with 10 bases lying between them. The entry originates in a study of early T cells in non-severe SARS-CoV-2 infection. In the study overall: Chains were unpaired, as sequencing was done on bulk RNA from unsorted whole blood. Study results and caveats: The study's VDJdb matching favored anti-spike CD8 responses and missed private and CD4 specificities.

The TCR library protocol was used to attach unique molecular identifiers. These identifiers were attached to individual cDNA molecules. TCRdb passed the 5' RACE reads through MiXCR, listing each CDR3 protein once. The data show about 64,000 distinct CDR3 sequences, with roughly 10% seen just once and roughly 3% held by the top ten. The TCR sequence derives from an adult who was a healthcare worker with PCR-confirmed SARS-CoV-2 infection or an uninfected control (not recorded which). The genes are TRBV7-9 and TRBJ1-1; D not resolved. This specimen was whole blood, taken at baseline. CDR3 protein: CASSYTYTEAFF. In DNA form, the CDR3 reads TGTGCCAGCTCCTACACGTACACTGAAGCTTTCTTT.